These 2 T cell receptor beta chains originate from one sample sequenced in a study of metastatic and nonmetastatic thyroid tumors. TCRdb recomputed clones from the PCR reads via MiXCR. The sample shows 20,000 to 25,000 clones, about 12% of them seen only once. Thyroid surgery was preceded by no treatment in any patient. The sample comprised blood. The receptors originated from a female donor with papillary thyroid cancer or a benign thyroid nodule (not recorded which). Some clones in this sample may be carry-over from other donors' samples.

This clone was counted many times. The chain has TRBV6-1 and TRBJ2-7, with D possibly TRBD2 on 6 matching bases. Germline CDR1 reads MNHNS; CDR2 reads SASEGT. Trimming cost V 8 bases and J 0 bases, with 14 bases left between them. The CDR3 has 14 amino acids. The CDR3 DNA sequence: TGTGCCAGCCGAAGGGGTAGCGGCTCCTACGAGCAGTACTTC. It specifies CASRRGSGSYEQYF.

This clone was detected many times. The chain couples TRBV6-6 to TRBJ2-1; D remains unclear. The CDR3 is 14 residues long. CDR1 and CDR2 (germline): MNHNY, SVGAGI (reference sequence). V shed 0 bases and J shed 4 bases, with 7 bases lying between them. The CDR3 DNA reads as TGTGCCAGCAGTTACTCGCCAGAGTACAATGAGCAGTTCTTC. This encodes CASSYSPEYNEQFF.